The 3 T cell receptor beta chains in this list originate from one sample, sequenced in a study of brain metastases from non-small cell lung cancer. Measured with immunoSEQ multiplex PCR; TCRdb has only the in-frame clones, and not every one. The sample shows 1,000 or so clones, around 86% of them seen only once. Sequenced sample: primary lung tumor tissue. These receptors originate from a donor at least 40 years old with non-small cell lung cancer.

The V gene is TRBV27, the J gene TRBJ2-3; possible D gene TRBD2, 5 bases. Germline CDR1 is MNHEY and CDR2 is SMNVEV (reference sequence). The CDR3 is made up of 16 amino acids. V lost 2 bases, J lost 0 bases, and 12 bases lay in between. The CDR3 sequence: CASSLQRAASTDTQYF. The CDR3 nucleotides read TGTGCCAGCAGTTTACAGAGGGCGGCTAGCACAGATACGCAGTATTTT.

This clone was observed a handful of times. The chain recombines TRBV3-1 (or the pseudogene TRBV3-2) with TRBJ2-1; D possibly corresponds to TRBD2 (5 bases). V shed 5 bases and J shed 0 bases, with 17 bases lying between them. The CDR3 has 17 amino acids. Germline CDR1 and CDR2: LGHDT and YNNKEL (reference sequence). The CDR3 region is CASSGRLTQYSYNEQFF. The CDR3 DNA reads TGTGCCAGCAGCGGCCGACTAACCCAATACTCCTACAATGAGCAGTTCTTC.

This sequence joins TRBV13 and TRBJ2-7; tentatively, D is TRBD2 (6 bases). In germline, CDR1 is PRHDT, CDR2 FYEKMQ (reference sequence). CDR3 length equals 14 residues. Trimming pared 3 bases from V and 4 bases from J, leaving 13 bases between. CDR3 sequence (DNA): TGTGCCAGCAGCTTTCGGGGGAGAGAGTACGAGCAGTACTTC. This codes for CASSFRGREYEQYF.